The 16 T cell receptor beta chains below were found in one sample sequenced in a study of B cell selection in AIRE deficiency. The protocol was immunoSEQ multiplex PCR, while the TCRdb copy is restricted to in-frame clones and leaves out a portion. This repertoire shows approximately 19,000 clones, approximately 97% found once; its top ten account for approximately 0.3%. Sorting defined conventional CD4 T cells as CD4+CD127+. The sequencing input was conventional CD4+ T cells sorted from PBMCs. The receptor source for this set is a human donor with AIRE deficiency.

The V and J genes are TRBV2 and TRBJ1-1, with D unclear. The V gene's germline CDR1 is SNHLY and CDR2 FYNNEI. The CDR3 sequence is 13 residues long. V was shortened by 6 bases and J by 1 base, with 9 bases between the two germline ends. The CDR3 region has the DNA TGTGCCAGCAGCGAGTCCAGGAACACTGAAGCTTTCTTT. This gives the protein CASSESRNTEAFF.

The count of this clone is one. The chain links TRBV10-3 to TRBJ1-5; D unclear. V was clipped by 10 bases and J by 2 bases, with 9 bases between them. The germline V gene has CDR1 ENHRY and CDR2 SYGVKD. The CDR3 consists of 12 residues. CDR3: CATGRGNQPQHF. CDR3 in DNA: TGTGCCACCGGGAGGGGCAATCAGCCCCAGCATTTT.

V is TRBV7-3 and J is TRBJ2-1; TRBD2 aligns across 16 bases. The J segment lost 6 bases and the V segment lost 2 bases, leaving 4 bases of the junction unmatched. The CDR3 has 17 residues. The germline CDR1 and CDR2 sequences are SGHTA and FQGTGA. Written as DNA, the CDR3 is TGTGCCAGCAGCTTAGTTGGGACTAGCGGGGGGGCCAATGAGCAGTTCTTC. This gives the protein CASSLVGTSGGANEQFF.

The rearrangement links TRBV6-6 to TRBJ1-2, with 7 positions matching TRBD1. Per the germline V gene, CDR1 is MNHNY and CDR2 is SVGAGI (reference sequence). The CDR3 covers 12 residues. J lost 8 bases, V lost 7 bases, and 7 bases had no gene match. The CDR3 spells CASTPVQGGYTF. CDR3 nucleotide sequence: TGTGCCAGCACGCCGGTACAGGGGGGCTACACCTTC.

This rearrangement joins TRBV5-1 to TRBJ2-1, with D possibly TRBD1 on 7 matching bases. Trimming stripped 0 bases from V and 5 bases from J, with 12 bases between. There are 15 residues in the CDR3. The germline V gene has CDR1 SGHRS and CDR2 YFSETQ. The CDR3: CASSLVPGGNNEQFF. DNA of the CDR3: TGCGCCAGCAGCTTGGTTCCAGGGGGGAACAATGAGCAGTTCTTC.

The V gene is TRBV5-1, the J gene TRBJ2-7; D unresolved. Germline V gene lookup returns CDR1 SGHRS and CDR2 YFSETQ. The V gene lost 0 bases and the J gene lost 5 bases, with 12 bases spanning the gap. The length of the CDR3 is 14 residues. CDR3 region: CASSLGVRPDEQYF. The CDR3 bases are TGCGCCAGCAGCTTGGGGGTACGCCCGGACGAGCAGTACTTC.

The CDR3 loop is CASSLDGANRAFF. CDR3 DNA: TGTGCCAGCAGCTTGGACGGCGCCAATCGAGCTTTCTTT. The chain has TRBV5-8 and TRBJ1-1; D is undetermined. The germline V gene has CDR1 SGHTS and CDR2 YDEGEE. The V and J ends lost 0 bases and 10 bases respectively, with 13 bases between them. This CDR3 has 13 residues.

V is TRBV7-9 and J is TRBJ2-3; the D is unclear. V gave up 7 bases and J gave up 6 bases, with 11 bases separating them. The CDR3 is 12 residues long. Germline lookup yields CDR1 SEHNR and CDR2 FQNEAQ (reference sequence). In DNA, the CDR3 is TGTGCCAGCACCGAGATGGGCGATACGCAGTATTTT. Its protein is CASTEMGDTQYF.

The chain couples TRBV7-9 to TRBJ1-5, with D unclear. Germline-derived CDR1 and CDR2 are SEHNR and FQNEAQ (reference sequence). The CDR3 extends over 14 amino acids. Trimming pared 5 bases from V and 1 base from J, leaving 9 bases between. Here the CDR3 reads CASSAIGSNQPQHF. Written as DNA, the CDR3 is TGTGCCAGCAGCGCAATCGGGAGCAATCAGCCCCAGCATTTT.

The rearrangement uses TRBV4-2 and TRBJ1-4; 10 bases line up with TRBD1. The trim removed 4 bases at V and 0 bases at J, leaving 5 bases unmatched. CDR1 and CDR2 from the germline V gene are LGHNA and YNFKEQ. This CDR3 is built from 17 residues. The CDR3: CASSLRTGGSTNEKLFF. DNA for the CDR3: TGTGCCAGCAGCCTGCGGACAGGGGGATCAACTAATGAAAAACTGTTTTTT.

This chain connects TRBV11-3 to TRBJ2-5; D is perhaps TRBD2 (5 bases). This CDR3 is 13 amino acids long. Trimming stripped 1 base from V and 5 bases from J, with 8 bases between. The germline gives CDR1 SGHNT, CDR2 YENEEA. The CDR3 region has the DNA TGTGCCAGCAGCTTAGCGGGAACTGAGACCCAGTACTTC. This sequence encodes CASSLAGTETQYF.

The chain combines TRBV5-8 with TRBJ1-1, with D tentatively TRBD1 (5 bases). Per the germline V gene, CDR1 is SGHTS and CDR2 is YDEGEE. The V end lost 4 bases, the J end lost 5 bases, and 15 bases lay between the germline ends. This CDR3 contains 14 residues. As DNA, the CDR3 is TGTGCCAGCAGCCAAGGCCCAGGGAAAACTGAAGCTTTCTTT. Its protein is CASSQGPGKTEAFF. The full variable domain, in which reference TRBV5-8 and TRBJ1-1 provide the parts outside the CDR3, is EAGVTQSPTHLIKTRGQQATLRCSPISGHTSVYWYQQALGLGLQFLLWYDEGEERNRGNFPPRFSGRQFPNYSSELNVNALELEDSALYLCASSQGPGKTEAFFGQGTRLTVV.

The CDR3 coding sequence is TGCGCCAGCAGCTTGGGACTATTCAATGAGCAGTTCTTC. Amino acid sequence: CASSLGLFNEQFF. The gene calls are TRBV5-1 and TRBJ2-1; D is possibly TRBD2 (5 bases). With 0 bases removed from V and 6 bases from J, the gap between germline ends came to 7 bases. The germline CDR1 and CDR2 sequences are SGHRS and YFSETQ. CDR3 length: 13 residues.

This clone is a singleton in its sample. The gene calls are TRBV5-1 and TRBJ2-1; D may be TRBD1 (5 bases). V gave up 2 bases and J gave up 4 bases, with 7 bases separating them. In germline, CDR1 is SGHRS, CDR2 YFSETQ. The CDR3 length is 13 residues. The CDR3 DNA is TGCGCCAGCAGCTTTCGACAGTACAATGAGCAGTTCTTC. This sequence encodes CASSFRQYNEQFF.

The V gene is TRBV27, the J gene TRBJ1-2, with D tentatively TRBD1 (6 bases). The germline CDR1 and CDR2 sequences are MNHEY and SMNVEV (reference sequence). Trimming left V 3 bases short and J 4 bases short, with 9 bases between. The CDR3 has 13 amino acids. The CDR3 DNA sequence: TGTGCCAGCAGTTTTAGAGGGGGCTATGGCTACACCTTC. Translation: CASSFRGGYGYTF.

This chain joins TRBV4-3 and TRBJ2-1; unclear D gene. The CDR3 runs 16 residues. The V gene lost 4 bases and the J gene lost 1 base, with 14 bases spanning the gap. Germline values: CDR1 LGHNA, CDR2 YSLEER. In DNA form, the CDR3 reads TGCGCCAGCAGCCGAGAGCAAAGGGCGTCCTACAATGAGCAGTTCTTC. Translated, it gives CASSREQRASYNEQFF.